This record concerns one TCR beta chain sequence. Its target is not known. This sample was included in a study of T cell responses to AZD1222 COVID-19 vaccine. Whole-study findings and limits: White British people made up most donors, females outnumbered males, and clonal diversity was possibly underestimated. After the peak T cell response, and only then, were repertoires sampled. Baseline antibody screening turned up just six seropositive AZD1222 recipients.

Repertoires were generated with immunoSEQ multiplex PCR, while TCRdb's copy carries only in-frame clones and drops some. Of about 97,000 clones detected, roughly 89% appear once; the ten largest clones hold 6% to 8%. Trimming took off 0 bases at V and 4 bases at J, with 5 bases between the two ends. The CDR3 runs 13 residues. CDR1 is SGHNT and CDR2 is YYREEE in the germline V gene (reference sequence). This sample comprised peripheral blood, obtained on day 0 of AZD1222 vaccination. V is TRBV5-4 and J is TRBJ1-3; no clear D gene. This receptor was identified in an adult in good health. In DNA, the CDR3 is TGTGCCAGCAGCTTGGACCCCGGAAACACCATATATTTT. Amino acid sequence: CASSLDPGNTIYF.